What follows is one T cell receptor (beta chain) and its context. Its antigen remains unidentified. The data stem from a study of blood T cells in healthy people across ages. Whole-study results and caveats: PBMC samples, being unsorted, prevented any conclusive comparison of naive and antigen-experienced cells.

Using a J-beta primer mix together with a sample-barcoded 5' primer, a second PCR was run for roughly 7 to 11 cycles. TCRdb itself ran the 5' RACE reads through MiXCR, one entry per CDR3 protein. The sample has 700,000 to 900,000 distinct CDR3 sequences; approximately 24% are singletons. The CDR3 totals 15 residues. V shed 5 bases and J shed 3 bases, with 14 bases lying between them. The germline V gene has CDR1 MNHEY and CDR2 SVGAGI. These same records also appear under a second study, on T cells of mothers and their children. This second study notes: Overlap measured in related mother-child pairs was slightly, non-significantly higher than in unrelated pairs.

This receptor was identified in a boy younger than 18 in good health. Sequenced material: blood. The chain employs TRBV6-5 and TRBJ2-1, with TRBD2 as a possible D gene (5 bases). This CDR3 is CASSSGLPDYNEQFF. DNA of the CDR3: TGTGCCAGCAGTAGCGGCCTACCTGACTACAATGAGCAGTTCTTC.